The next 26 T cell receptor beta chains were all read from a single sample in a study of T cells in Graves' hyperthyroidism and ophthalmopathy. It was RNA transcripts that yielded the amplified TCR beta CDR3 regions. A set of HTBI primers served as the primers for a first-round RT-PCR of the TCR CDR3. Using its own MiXCR run on the multiplex PCR reads, TCRdb lists one record per CDR3 protein. The sample consists of more than 250,000 distinct CDR3 sequences, roughly 15% of them appearing once. What was sequenced was blood. The receptors here all came from a woman between 45 and 60 years old with Graves' hyperthyroidism that later progressed to Graves' ophthalmopathy.

This clonotype has a count of ten or more. The chain couples TRBV6-1 to TRBJ1-3; 7 nucleotides match TRBD1. The V gene end was trimmed by 6 bases and the J gene end by 8 bases; junction bases not matched to a gene: 10. Germline V gene data show CDR1 as MNHNS and CDR2 as SASEGT. This CDR3 comprises 14 residues. CDR3 in DNA: TGTGCCAGCAGGAGAGGGACAGCTGTGGACACCATATATTTT. It encodes CASRRGTAVDTIYF.

CDR3 sequence: CASSQADGRAETQYF. CDR3 nucleotide sequence: TGCGCCAGCAGCCAAGCTGACGGGAGGGCGGAGACCCAGTACTTC. The V call is TRBV4-1, the J call TRBJ2-5; the match to TRBD2 covers 8 bases. The CDR3 contains 15 residues. Trimming cost V 1 base and J 5 bases; bases outside gene matches: 6. The V gene's germline CDR1 is MGHRA and CDR2 YSYEKL.

This clonotype was seen many times. This sequence joins TRBV24-1 and TRBJ2-5, with unresolved D. V lost 4 bases and J 4 bases, leaving 9 bases between the germline ends. There are 13 residues in the CDR3. Germline values: CDR1 KGHDR, CDR2 SFDVKD. In DNA form, the CDR3 reads TGTGCCACCAGTGAGCTATGGGCAGAGACCCAGTACTTC. Translation gives CATSELWAETQYF.

This clonotype was recorded many times. The chain links TRBV5-1 to TRBJ2-7; either TRBD1 or TRBD2 may supply D (5 bases each). The CDR3 has 15 residues. From germline, CDR1 is SGHRS and CDR2 YFSETQ. Trimming took off 4 bases at V and 4 bases at J, with 18 bases between the two ends. The CDR3 is CASSPGLQDTYEQYF. CDR3 coding DNA: TGCGCCAGCAGCCCGGGGCTACAGGACACATACGAGCAGTACTTC.

This chain's CDR3 is CASSLRGLDTGELFF. The CDR3 DNA reads as TGCGCCAGCAGCTTACGGGGGCTGGACACCGGGGAGCTGTTTTTT. V gene TRBV5-1 combines with J gene TRBJ2-2; D may match TRBD1 or TRBD2 (6 bases each). The CDR3 spans 15 residues. The V gene's germline CDR1 is SGHRS and CDR2 YFSETQ. V dropped 2 bases and J dropped 3 bases, with 11 bases sitting between them.

CDR3 region: CASSNAGGQTGELFF. In DNA form, the CDR3 reads TGTGCCAGCAGTAACGCGGGGGGTCAAACCGGGGAGCTGTTTTTT. The chain combines TRBV28 with TRBJ2-2; 8 bases are a match to TRBD2. J lost 5 bases, V lost 5 bases, and 7 bases had no gene match. Germline V lookup: CDR1 MDHEN, CDR2 SYDVKM. This CDR3 is built from 15 residues. The variable domain in full, with the rest retrieved from reference TRBV28 and TRBJ2-2, is DVKVTQSSRYLVKRTGEKVFLECVQDMDHENMFWYRQDPGLGLRLIYFSYDVKMKEKGDIPEGYSVSREKKERFSLILESASTNQTSMYLCASSNAGGQTGELFFGEGSRLTVL.

This clonotype was observed a handful of times. The V gene is TRBV9, the J gene TRBJ2-5; D is unclear. Germline-derived CDR1 and CDR2 are SGDLS and YYNGEE. The CDR3 contains 13 residues. Trimming removed 4 bases from V and 5 bases from J, with 12 bases in between. CDR3 nucleotide sequence: TGTGCCAGCAGCTCGCGACCGAGGGAGACCCAGTACTTC. Its translation is CASSSRPRETQYF.

This clonotype has only a few counts. The chain couples TRBV18 to TRBJ1-6, with D possibly TRBD1 on 6 matching bases. Deletions cut 3 bases from V and 2 bases from J, with 14 bases between. CDR1 is KGHSH and CDR2 is LQKENI in the germline V gene. There are 17 residues in the CDR3. CDR3 loop: CASSPGGGGPYNSPLHF. CDR3 nucleotide sequence: TGTGCCAGCTCACCGGGCGGGGGCGGTCCCTATAATTCACCCCTCCACTTT.

There are many counts of this clonotype. The chain has TRBV7-8 and TRBJ1-5; 11 bases agree with TRBD1. The CDR3 has 19 amino acids. Germline CDR1 is SGHVS and CDR2 is FQNEAQ. V lost 1 base to trimming and J lost 7 bases; unmatched junction nucleotides: 15. The CDR3 region is CASSLDGGRTGGFRQPQHF. The CDR3 DNA reads as TGTGCCAGCAGCTTAGATGGTGGAAGGACAGGGGGCTTCAGGCAGCCCCAGCATTTT.

This clonotype was seen repeatedly, ten times or more. The rearrangement links TRBV12-3 or TRBV12-4 to TRBJ1-4, with TRBD1 matching over 8 bases. The length of the CDR3 is 13 residues. The ends lost 6 bases at V and 5 bases at J; junction bases unmatched: 2. The CDR3, as DNA: TGTGCCAGCAGGCACAGGGGGAATGAAAAACTGTTTTTT. It translates to CASRHRGNEKLFF.

Many counts were recorded for this clonotype. The chain employs TRBV11-2 and TRBJ1-1; D remains ambiguous. The V and J ends lost 3 bases and 2 bases respectively, with 4 bases between them. This CDR3 has 12 amino acids. Germline values: CDR1 SGHAT, CDR2 FQNNGV. The CDR3 DNA is TGTGCCAGCAGCTTCTCTAACACTGAAGCTTTCTTT. Residues: CASSFSNTEAFF. The variable domain in full, with the rest retrieved from reference TRBV11-2 and TRBJ1-1, is EAGVAQSPRYKIIEKRQSVAFWCNPISGHATLYWYQQILGQGPKLLIQFQNNGVVDDSQLPKDRFSAERLKGVDSTLKIQPAKLEDSAVYLCASSFSNTEAFFGQGTRLTVV.

Here the CDR3 reads CASSKDKARPMNTEAFF. In DNA form, the CDR3 reads TGTGCCAGCAGTAAGGACAAGGCGCGTCCGATGAACACTGAAGCTTTCTTT. This chain joins TRBV27 and TRBJ1-1; weak D call: TRBD1 (5 bases). V lost 5 bases to trimming and J lost 0 bases, with 19 bases between them. The CDR3 covers 17 residues. Germline assignment: CDR1 MNHEY and CDR2 SMNVEV (reference sequence).

This clonotype has a handful of counts. This chain links TRBV9 with TRBJ2-3, with D tentatively TRBD1 (5 bases). Between the trimmed V and J ends, which lost 0 bases and 6 bases, there was a span of 17 bases. CDR1 SGDLS and CDR2 YYNGEE come from the germline V gene. The CDR3 extends over 16 amino acids. The DNA for the CDR3 is TGTGCCAGCAGCGTAGGGTTGGGGCTAGGTAAGGATACGCAGTATTTT. Its protein is CASSVGLGLGKDTQYF. Full variable domain (remainder filled in from reference TRBV9 and TRBJ2-3): DSGVTQTPKHLITATGQRVTLRCSPRSGDLSVYWYQQSLDQGLQFLIQYYNGEERAKGNILERFSAQQFPDLHSELNLSSLELGDSALYFCASSVGLGLGKDTQYFGPGTRLTVL.

V usage is TRBV5-1 and J usage is TRBJ2-3, with 12 bases aligning to TRBD2. V trimming: 5 bases; J trimming: 0 bases; junction bases outside the gene matches: 4. The CDR3 spans 16 residues. CDR1 is SGHRS, CDR2 YFSETQ, per germline. The CDR3 sequence: CASRPGTSGSTDTQYF. As DNA, the CDR3 is TGCGCCAGCAGACCCGGGACTAGCGGGAGCACAGATACGCAGTATTTT.

The rearrangement links TRBV5-5 to TRBJ1-5; D is unclear. There are 13 residues in the CDR3. The germline gives CDR1 SGHKS, CDR2 YYEKEE (reference sequence). Trimming stripped 4 bases from V and 4 bases from J, with 9 bases between. The CDR3 nucleotides read TGTGCCAGCAGCCTTGACACGAATCAGCCCCAGCATTTT. The encoded protein is CASSLDTNQPQHF. Together with reference TRBV5-5 and TRBJ1-5, the CDR3 gives the full variable domain: DAGVTQSPTHLIKTRGQQVTLRCSPISGHKSVSWYQQVLGQGPQFIFQYYEKEERGRGNFPDRFSARQFPNYSSELNVNALLLGDSALYLCASSLDTNQPQHFGDGTRLSIL.

The chain links TRBV30 to TRBJ2-2; no clear D gene. With 3 bases removed from V and 1 base from J, the gap between germline ends came to 6 bases. The CDR3 length is 13 residues. In germline, CDR1 is GTSNPN, CDR2 SVGIG (reference sequence). The CDR3 loop reads CAWREGNTGELFF. CDR3 in DNA: TGTGCCTGGAGGGAAGGGAACACCGGGGAGCTGTTTTTT.

This clonotype was counted only a few times. The chain couples TRBV15 to TRBJ1-1, with a possible D match to TRBD1 (5 bases). Germline lookup yields CDR1 LNHNV and CDR2 YYDKDF (reference sequence). The CDR3 runs to 14 residues. Trimming removed 3 bases from V and 3 bases from J, with 11 bases in between. The CDR3 nucleotides are TGTGCCACCAGCAGTTCAGGGACCTACACTGAAGCTTTCTTT. This sequence encodes CATSSSGTYTEAFF. The full variable domain, its missing parts supplied by reference TRBV15 and TRBJ1-1, is DAMVIQNPRYQVTQFGKPVTLSCSQTLNHNVMYWYQQKSSQAPKLLFHYYDKDFNNEADTPDNFQSRRPNTSFCFLDIRSPGLGDTAMYLCATSSSGTYTEAFFGQGTRLTVV.

The CDR3 bases are TGTGCCAGTAGTATCCAGGGGGGCGCGGGGAATGAGCAGTTCTTC. It yields the protein CASSIQGGAGNEQFF. V is TRBV19 and J is TRBJ2-1; tentative D call: TRBD1 (7 bases). V gave up 3 bases and J gave up 7 bases, with 16 bases separating them. This CDR3 is built from 15 residues. Germline CDR1 is LNHDA and CDR2 is SQIVND (reference sequence).

This clonotype was seen ten or more times. V usage is TRBV6-1 and J usage is TRBJ1-1; D perhaps matches TRBD1 (5 bases). Germline CDR1 and CDR2: MNHNS and SASEGT. This CDR3 is built from 16 residues. Trimming shortened V by 5 bases and J by 1 base, and 17 bases separated the two germline ends. The CDR3 here is CASSTGPQGANTEAFF. CDR3 DNA sequence: TGTGCCAGCAGTACTGGCCCGCAGGGCGCGAACACTGAAGCTTTCTTT.

To note about this clonotype: It may be a read error: a sequence one base away is much more abundant. The chain uses TRBV28 and TRBJ2-6; 7 bases align to TRBD1. Germline V gene sequence: CDR1 MDHEN, CDR2 SYDVKM. The CDR3 has 15 amino acids. CDR3 sequence: CASRKGTAGANVLAF. The CDR3 bases are TGTGCCAGCAGAAAGGGGACAGCTGGGGCCAACGTCCTGGCTTTC.

In the case of this clonotype: A read error may explain this, as a much larger clone is one base away. This sequence joins TRBV7-6 and TRBJ2-1; D perhaps matches TRBD2 (6 bases). The closer fit of TRBJ2-7 to the DNA end suggests the J call may be wrong. CDR1 is SGHVS, CDR2 FNYEAQ, per germline. This CDR3 region has 15 residues. This CDR3 reads CASSLGRRGWNEQYF. The DNA for the CDR3 is TGTGCCAGCAGCTTAGGGCGACGGGGGTGGAATGAGCAGTACTTC.

Only a few counts were recorded for this clonotype. The chain employs TRBV20-1 and TRBJ2-1, with a weak D call TRBD2 (6 bases). Trimming left V 3 bases short and J 9 bases short, with 15 bases between. The CDR3 is 13 amino acids. CDR1 is DFQATT and CDR2 is SNEGSKA in the germline V gene (reference sequence). The CDR3 coding sequence is TGCAGTGCTAGCAGCGGGCGGGTCAGTGAGCAGTTCTTC. It is translated as CSASSGRVSEQFF.

This clonotype was detected many times. The chain has TRBV19 and TRBJ2-1, with 12 positions matching TRBD2. Germline trimming cut 6 bases from V and 7 bases from J; bases unmatched to any gene: 10. CDR1 is LNHDA, CDR2 SQIVND, per germline (reference sequence). This CDR3 spans 16 amino acids. Here the CDR3 DNA reads TGTGCCAGTAGCGGACGGGGACTAGCGGGTGGGAATGAGCAGTTCTTC. Its protein product is CASSGRGLAGGNEQFF.

In this sample, this clonotype turned up many times. The chain carries TRBV6-1 and TRBJ2-5, with 7 bases matching TRBD1. J gave up 4 bases and V 4 bases, and 6 bases lay outside the gene matches. This CDR3 spans 14 amino acids. Germline-derived CDR1 and CDR2 are MNHNS and SASEGT. The CDR3 region has the DNA TGTGCCAGCAGTGCCTTTGACAGGGCAGAGACCCAGTACTTC. Amino acids: CASSAFDRAETQYF.

This clonotype occurred many times. The chain combines TRBV28 with TRBJ2-1; 9 bases match TRBD2. Trimming cost V 10 bases and J 6 bases; bases outside gene matches: 13. Germline V CDR1 and CDR2: MDHEN, SYDVKM. CDR3 size: 15 residues. In nucleotides, the CDR3 is TGTGCCACGCGAAGTCGGCGCGGGAGGGCCAATGAGCAGTTCTTC. The encoded protein is CATRSRRGRANEQFF.

The sample holds a few counts of this clonotype. The gene calls are TRBV15 and TRBJ1-5; no reliable D call. Deletions cut 0 bases from V and 4 bases from J, with 10 bases between. Germline CDR1 LNHNV, CDR2 YYDKDF (reference sequence). The CDR3 runs to 15 residues. CDR3 nucleotides: TGTGCCACCAGCAGAGATGTGGGGAAGAATCAGCCCCAGCATTTT. It codes for CATSRDVGKNQPQHF.